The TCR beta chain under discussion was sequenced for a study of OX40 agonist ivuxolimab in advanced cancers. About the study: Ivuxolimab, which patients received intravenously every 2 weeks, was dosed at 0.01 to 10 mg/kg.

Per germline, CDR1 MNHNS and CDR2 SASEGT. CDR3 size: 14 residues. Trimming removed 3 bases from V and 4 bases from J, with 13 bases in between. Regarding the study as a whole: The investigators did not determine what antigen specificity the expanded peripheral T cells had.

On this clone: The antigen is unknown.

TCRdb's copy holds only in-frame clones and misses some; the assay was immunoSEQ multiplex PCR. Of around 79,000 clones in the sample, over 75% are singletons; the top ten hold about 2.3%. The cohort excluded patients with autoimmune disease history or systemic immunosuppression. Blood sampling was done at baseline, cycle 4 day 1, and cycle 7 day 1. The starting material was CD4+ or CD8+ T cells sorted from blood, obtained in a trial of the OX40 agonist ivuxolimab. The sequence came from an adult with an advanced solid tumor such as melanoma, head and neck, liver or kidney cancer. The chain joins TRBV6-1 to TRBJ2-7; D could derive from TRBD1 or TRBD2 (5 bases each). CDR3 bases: TGTGCCAGCAGTGAGATTGTGGGACCATACGAGCAGTACTTC. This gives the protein CASSEIVGPYEQYF.